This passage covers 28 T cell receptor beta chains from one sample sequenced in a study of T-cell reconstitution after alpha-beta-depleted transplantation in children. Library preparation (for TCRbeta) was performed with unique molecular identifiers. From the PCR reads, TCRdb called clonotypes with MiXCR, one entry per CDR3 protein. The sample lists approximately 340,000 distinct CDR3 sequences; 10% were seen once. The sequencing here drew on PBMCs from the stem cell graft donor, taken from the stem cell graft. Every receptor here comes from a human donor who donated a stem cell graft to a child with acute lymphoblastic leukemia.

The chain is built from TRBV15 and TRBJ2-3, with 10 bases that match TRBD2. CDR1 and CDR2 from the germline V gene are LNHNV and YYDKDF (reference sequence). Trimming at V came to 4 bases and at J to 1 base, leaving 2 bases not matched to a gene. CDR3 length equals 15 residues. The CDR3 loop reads CATSTGTSGTDTQYF. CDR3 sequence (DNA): TGTGCCACCAGCACAGGGACTAGCGGCACAGATACGCAGTATTTT.

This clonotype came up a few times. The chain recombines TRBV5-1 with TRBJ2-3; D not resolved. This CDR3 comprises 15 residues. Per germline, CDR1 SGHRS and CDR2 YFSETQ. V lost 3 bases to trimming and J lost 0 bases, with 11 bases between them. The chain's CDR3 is CASSSPSASTDTQYF. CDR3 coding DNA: TGCGCCAGCAGCTCCCCCAGTGCTAGCACAGATACGCAGTATTTT.

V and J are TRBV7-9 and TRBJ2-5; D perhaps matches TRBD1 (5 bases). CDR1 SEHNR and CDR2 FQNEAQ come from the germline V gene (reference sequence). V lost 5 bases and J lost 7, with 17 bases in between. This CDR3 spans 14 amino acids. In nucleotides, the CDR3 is TGTGCCAGCAGCACCCAGCCCCACAGGCTGACCCAGTACTTC. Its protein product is CASSTQPHRLTQYF.

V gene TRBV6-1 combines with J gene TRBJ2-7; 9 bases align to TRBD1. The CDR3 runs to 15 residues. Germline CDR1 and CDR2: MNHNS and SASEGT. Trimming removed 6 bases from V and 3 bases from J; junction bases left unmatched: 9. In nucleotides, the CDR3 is TGTGCCAGCAGCAGAATCCGACAGGGGGACTACGAGCAGTACTTC. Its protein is CASSRIRQGDYEQYF.

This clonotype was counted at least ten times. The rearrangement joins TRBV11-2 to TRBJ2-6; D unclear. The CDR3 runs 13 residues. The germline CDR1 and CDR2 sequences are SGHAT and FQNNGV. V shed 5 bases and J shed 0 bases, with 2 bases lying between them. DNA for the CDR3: TGTGCCAGCAGCCCCTCTGGGGCCAACGTCCTGACTTTC. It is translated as CASSPSGANVLTF.

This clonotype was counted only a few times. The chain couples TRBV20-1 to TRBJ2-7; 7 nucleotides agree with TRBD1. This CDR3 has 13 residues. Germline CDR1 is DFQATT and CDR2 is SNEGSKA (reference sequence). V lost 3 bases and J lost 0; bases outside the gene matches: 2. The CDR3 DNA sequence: TGCAGTGCTAGGGGACAGAACTCCTACGAGCAGTACTTC. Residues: CSARGQNSYEQYF.

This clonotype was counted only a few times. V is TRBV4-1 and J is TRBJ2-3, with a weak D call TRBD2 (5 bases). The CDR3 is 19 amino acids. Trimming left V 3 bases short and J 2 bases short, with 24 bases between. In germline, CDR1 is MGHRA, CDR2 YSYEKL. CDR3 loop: CASSQPRLASPQFTDTQYF. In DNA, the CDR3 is TGCGCCAGCAGCCAGCCACGATTAGCGTCCCCCCAGTTCACAGATACGCAGTATTTT.

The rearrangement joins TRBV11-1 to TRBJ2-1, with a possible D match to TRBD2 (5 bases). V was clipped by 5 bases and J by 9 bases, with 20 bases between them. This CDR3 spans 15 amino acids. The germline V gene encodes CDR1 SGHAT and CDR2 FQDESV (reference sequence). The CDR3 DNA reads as TGTGCCAGCAGCCCCAATTCCCGGGAAATGGGTGAGCAGTTCTTC. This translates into CASSPNSREMGEQFF.

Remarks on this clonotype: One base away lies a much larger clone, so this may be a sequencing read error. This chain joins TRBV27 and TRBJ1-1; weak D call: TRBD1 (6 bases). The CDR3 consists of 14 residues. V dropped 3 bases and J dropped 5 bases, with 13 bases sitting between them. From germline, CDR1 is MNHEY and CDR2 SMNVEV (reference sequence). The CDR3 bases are TGTGCCAGCAGTTTCCAGGGGCAGGAGACTGAAGCTTTCTTT. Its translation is CASSFQGQETEAFF.

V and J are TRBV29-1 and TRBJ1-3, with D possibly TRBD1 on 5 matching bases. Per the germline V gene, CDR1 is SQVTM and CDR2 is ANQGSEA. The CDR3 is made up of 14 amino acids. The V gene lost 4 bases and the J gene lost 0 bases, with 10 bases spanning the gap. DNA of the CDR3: TGCAGCGTTGGCATGGGGGGCTCTGGAAACACCATATATTTT. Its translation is CSVGMGGSGNTIYF.

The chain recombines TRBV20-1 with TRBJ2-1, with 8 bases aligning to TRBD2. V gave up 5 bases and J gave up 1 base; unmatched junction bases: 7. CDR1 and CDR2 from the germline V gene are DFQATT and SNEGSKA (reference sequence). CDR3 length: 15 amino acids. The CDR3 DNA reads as TGCAGTGCTGCGAGCAGCGGGGGTTCCTACAATGAGCAGTTCTTC. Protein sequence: CSAASSGGSYNEQFF.

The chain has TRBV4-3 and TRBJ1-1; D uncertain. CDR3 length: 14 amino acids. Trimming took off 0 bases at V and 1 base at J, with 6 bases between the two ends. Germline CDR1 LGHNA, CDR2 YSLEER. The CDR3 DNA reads TGCGCCAGCAGCCAAGATCCGGCGAACACTGAAGCTTTCTTT. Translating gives CASSQDPANTEAFF.

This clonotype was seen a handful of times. CDR3 sequence (DNA): TGTGCCAGCAGTGGAATCAGGGGGCAGGTCAATCAGCCCCAGCATTTT. This codes for CASSGIRGQVNQPQHF. The chain has TRBV12-3 or TRBV12-4 and TRBJ1-5, with 8 bases aligning to TRBD1. V lost 5 bases to trimming and J lost 3 bases; unmatched junction nucleotides: 9. CDR3 length: 16 amino acids.

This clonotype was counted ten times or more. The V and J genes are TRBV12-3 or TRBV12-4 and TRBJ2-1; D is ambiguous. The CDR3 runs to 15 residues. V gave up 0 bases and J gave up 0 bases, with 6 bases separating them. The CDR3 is CASSLAVSSYNEQFF. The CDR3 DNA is TGTGCCAGCAGTTTAGCGGTGAGCTCCTACAATGAGCAGTTCTTC.

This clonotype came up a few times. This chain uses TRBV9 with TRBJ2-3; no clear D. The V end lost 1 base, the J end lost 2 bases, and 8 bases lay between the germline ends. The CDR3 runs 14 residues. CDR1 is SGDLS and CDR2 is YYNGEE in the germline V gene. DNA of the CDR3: TGTGCCAGCAGCGTACGAAGCTACACAGATACGCAGTATTTT. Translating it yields CASSVRSYTDTQYF.

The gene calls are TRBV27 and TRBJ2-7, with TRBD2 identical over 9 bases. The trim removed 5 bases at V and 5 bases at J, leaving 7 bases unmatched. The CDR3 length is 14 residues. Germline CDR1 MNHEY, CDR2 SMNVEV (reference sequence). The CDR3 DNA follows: TGTGCCAGCAGTAAGCGGGGGGATGGCCACGAGCAGTACTTC. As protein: CASSKRGDGHEQYF.

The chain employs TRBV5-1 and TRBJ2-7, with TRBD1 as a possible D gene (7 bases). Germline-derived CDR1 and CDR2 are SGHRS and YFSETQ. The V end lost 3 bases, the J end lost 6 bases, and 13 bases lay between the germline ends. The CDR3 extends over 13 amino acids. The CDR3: CASSWRDSSEQYF. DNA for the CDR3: TGCGCCAGCAGCTGGCGGGACAGCTCCGAGCAGTACTTC.

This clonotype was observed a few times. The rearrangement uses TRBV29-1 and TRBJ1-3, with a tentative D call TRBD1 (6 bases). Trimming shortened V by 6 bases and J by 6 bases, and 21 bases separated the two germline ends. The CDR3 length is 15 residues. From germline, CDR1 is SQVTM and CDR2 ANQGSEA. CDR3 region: CSVSRTDSSTNTIYF. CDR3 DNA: TGCAGCGTGTCAAGGACGGACAGCTCGACAAACACCATATATTTT.

The CDR3 reads CASRRTGGSGGEAFF. CDR3 nucleotides: TGCGCCAGCAGACGGACCGGGGGTTCGGGGGGAGAAGCTTTCTTT. V is TRBV5-1 and J is TRBJ1-1; D is perhaps TRBD1 (5 bases). Trimming stripped 5 bases from V and 8 bases from J, with 22 bases between. This CDR3 is 15 amino acids long. The germline V gene has CDR1 SGHRS and CDR2 YFSETQ.

The CDR3 loop is CASTLGLGGYNEQFF. The CDR3 DNA reads as TGTGCCAGCACCCTAGGACTAGGGGGATACAATGAGCAGTTCTTC. This chain uses TRBV27 with TRBJ2-1; D may be TRBD2 (7 bases). The germline CDR1 and CDR2 sequences are MNHEY and SMNVEV (reference sequence). The CDR3 covers 15 residues. Trimming removed 7 bases at V and 4 bases at J, with 17 bases between.

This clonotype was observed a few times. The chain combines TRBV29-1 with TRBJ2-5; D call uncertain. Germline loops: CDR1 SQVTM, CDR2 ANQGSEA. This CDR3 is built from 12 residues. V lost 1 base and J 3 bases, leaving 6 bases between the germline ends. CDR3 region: CSVEAVEETQYF. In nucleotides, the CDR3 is TGCAGCGTTGAAGCGGTAGAAGAGACCCAGTACTTC. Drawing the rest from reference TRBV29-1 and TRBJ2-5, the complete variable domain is SAVISQKPSRDICQRGTSLTIQCQVDSQVTMMFWYRQQPGQSLTLIATANQGSEATYESGFVIDKFPISRPNLTFSTLTVSNMSPEDSSIYLCSVEAVEETQYFGPGTRLLVL.

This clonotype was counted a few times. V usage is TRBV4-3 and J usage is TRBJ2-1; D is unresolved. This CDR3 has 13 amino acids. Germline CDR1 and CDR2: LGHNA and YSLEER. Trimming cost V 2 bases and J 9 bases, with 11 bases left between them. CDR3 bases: TGCGCCAGCAGCCAATTTCGGGTGGGTGAGCAGTTCTTC. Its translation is CASSQFRVGEQFF.

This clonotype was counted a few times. CDR3 residues: CASSSPTMDRASNEQFF. In DNA form, the CDR3 reads TGTGCCAGCAGCTCCCCAACGATGGACAGGGCCTCCAATGAGCAGTTCTTC. The rearrangement links TRBV9 to TRBJ2-1; 8 positions agree with TRBD1. With V trimmed by 4 bases and J by 6 bases, 15 bases remained unmatched. The CDR3 length is 17 residues. From germline, CDR1 is SGDLS and CDR2 YYNGEE.

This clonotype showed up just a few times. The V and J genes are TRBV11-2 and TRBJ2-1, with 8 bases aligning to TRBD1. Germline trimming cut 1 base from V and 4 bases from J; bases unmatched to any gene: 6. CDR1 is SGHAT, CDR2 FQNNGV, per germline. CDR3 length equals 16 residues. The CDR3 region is CASSLGPGQAYNEQFF. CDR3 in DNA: TGTGCCAGCAGCTTAGGGCCGGGACAGGCATACAATGAGCAGTTCTTC.

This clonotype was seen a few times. This chain's CDR3 is CASSPRGSGTSVATQYF. CDR3 DNA: TGTGCCAGCAGCCCACGAGGCTCCGGGACTAGCGTGGCGACCCAGTACTTC. The V call is TRBV7-9, the J call TRBJ2-5; TRBD2 agrees at 10 bases. The V gene end was trimmed by 5 bases and the J gene end by 7 bases; junction bases not matched to a gene: 16. CDR1 SEHNR and CDR2 FQNEAQ come from the germline V gene (reference sequence). This CDR3 has 17 residues.

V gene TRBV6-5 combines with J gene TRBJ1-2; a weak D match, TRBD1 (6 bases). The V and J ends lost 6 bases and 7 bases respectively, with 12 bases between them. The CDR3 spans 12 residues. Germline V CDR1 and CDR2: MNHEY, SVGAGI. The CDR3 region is CASRKPGVGYTF. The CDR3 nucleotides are TGTGCCAGCAGAAAACCAGGGGTTGGCTACACCTTC.

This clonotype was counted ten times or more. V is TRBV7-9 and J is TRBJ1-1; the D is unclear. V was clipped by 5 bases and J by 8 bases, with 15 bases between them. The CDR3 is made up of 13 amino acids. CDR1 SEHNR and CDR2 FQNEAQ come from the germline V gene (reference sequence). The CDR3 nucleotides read TGTGCCAGCAGCACCCAGGCCGCAGAAGAAGCTTTCTTT. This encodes CASSTQAAEEAFF. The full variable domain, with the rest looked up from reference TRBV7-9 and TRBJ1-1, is DTGVSQNPRHKITKRGQNVTFRCDPISEHNRLYWYRQTLGQGPEFLTYFQNEAQLEKSRLLSDRFSAERPKGSFSTLEIQRTEQGDSAMYLCASSTQAAEEAFFGQGTRLTVV.

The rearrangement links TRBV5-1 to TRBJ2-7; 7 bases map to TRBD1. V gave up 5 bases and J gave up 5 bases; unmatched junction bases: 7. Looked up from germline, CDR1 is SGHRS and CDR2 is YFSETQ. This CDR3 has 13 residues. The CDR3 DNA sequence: TGCGCCAGCAGGATAACAGGGGACGACGAGCAGTACTTC. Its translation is CASRITGDDEQYF.